The 20 T cell receptor beta chains listed next were all sequenced from one sample in a study of blood T cell repertoires in COVID-19. Generated by immunoSEQ multiplex PCR, the TCRdb table keeps only in-frame clones and is missing some. The sample lists under 250,000 clones, under 90% occurring once. The sequenced sample consisted of PBMCs or T cells enriched from blood (not recorded which). These TCRs come from a man aged 55 to 70 who had recovered from COVID-19.

This clone was seen only a few times. In nucleotides, the CDR3 is TGTGCCAGCAGCTTAGAGATGGGACAGGGGATGAACATTCAGTACTTC. Its translation is CASSLEMGQGMNIQYF. The chain combines TRBV11-2 with TRBJ2-4; TRBD1 matches 10 bases. Germline V lookup: CDR1 SGHAT, CDR2 FQNNGV. V was pared by 0 bases and J by 7 bases, with 6 bases of the junction left unmatched. This CDR3 has 16 amino acids.

The gene calls are TRBV5-4 and TRBJ2-2; 11 nucleotides match TRBD2. Germline CDR1 is SGHNT and CDR2 is YYREEE (reference sequence). The ends lost 5 bases at V and 4 bases at J; junction bases unmatched: 10. The CDR3 spans 17 residues. CDR3 nucleotide sequence: TGTGCCAGCAGTACCCTTAGCGGGGGGGGCGGCACCGGGGAGCTGTTTTTT. Translation: CASSTLSGGGGTGELFF.

This clone was observed a few times. The rearrangement joins TRBV18 to TRBJ2-5, with a weak D call TRBD1 (5 bases). There are 13 residues in the CDR3. Trimming stripped 2 bases from V and 5 bases from J, with 9 bases between. Germline V gene sequence: CDR1 KGHSH, CDR2 LQKENI. The CDR3 region is CASSPSGMETQYF. The CDR3 nucleotides are TGTGCCAGCTCACCATCAGGGATGGAGACCCAGTACTTC.

This clone came up once. This chain joins TRBV2 and TRBJ1-2; D is perhaps TRBD1 (5 bases). Looked up from germline, CDR1 is SNHLY and CDR2 is FYNNEI. V gave up 2 bases and J gave up 6 bases, with 10 bases separating them. The CDR3 is 13 amino acids. In DNA, the CDR3 is TGTGCCAGCAGTGAACAGGGAAGAGATGGCTACACCTTC. The encoded protein is CASSEQGRDGYTF.

The chain uses TRBV18 and TRBJ2-3; 8 bases line up with TRBD2. This CDR3 contains 15 residues. V was clipped by 1 base and J by 3 bases; unmatched bases: 3. Germline loops: CDR1 KGHSH, CDR2 LQKENI. CDR3 in amino acids: CASSPLGGATDTQYF. In nucleotides, the CDR3 is TGTGCCAGCTCACCACTCGGGGGGGCAACAGATACGCAGTATTTT.

The chain combines TRBV5-1 with TRBJ1-2; D is uncertain. The CDR3 has 15 amino acids. V was shortened by 0 bases and J by 2 bases, with 11 bases between the two germline ends. The germline V gene has CDR1 SGHRS and CDR2 YFSETQ. The CDR3 nucleotides read TGCGCCAGCAGCTTGGAGTACGGGTCGAACTATGGCTACACCTTC. Translation: CASSLEYGSNYGYTF.

This clone has more than one count but fewer than ten. The J gene is TRBJ1-4, the V gene TRBV30; possible D gene TRBD1, 5 bases. This CDR3 region has 15 residues. In germline, CDR1 is GTSNPN, CDR2 SVGIG (reference sequence). The V and J ends lost 0 bases and 3 bases respectively, with 11 bases between them. This CDR3 reads CAWSVEGLPNEKLFF. The CDR3, as DNA: TGTGCCTGGAGTGTAGAGGGACTTCCTAATGAAAAACTGTTTTTT.

This clone was counted between two and nine times. The J gene is TRBJ1-2, the V gene TRBV4-3; D remains ambiguous. The CDR3 runs to 14 residues. Germline CDR1 LGHNA, CDR2 YSLEER. Trimming left V 4 bases short and J 5 bases short, with 14 bases between. The CDR3 coding sequence is TGCGCCAGCAGCCCCCGCCCCAGTATGTATGGCTACACCTTC. Its protein product is CASSPRPSMYGYTF.

V is TRBV27 and J is TRBJ2-1, with a weak D call TRBD2 (6 bases). The CDR3 consists of 13 residues. Germline V CDR1 and CDR2: MNHEY, SMNVEV (reference sequence). V was cut by 7 bases and J by 7 bases, with 14 bases left in between. CDR3 in DNA: TGTGCCAGCAAAAGCAGGAGGGGAAATGAGCAGTTCTTC. Its protein product is CASKSRRGNEQFF.

The rearrangement joins TRBV6-6 to TRBJ2-3, with 11 bases lining up with TRBD2. This CDR3 has 15 residues. Germline CDR1 is MNHNY and CDR2 is SVGAGI (reference sequence). V shed 7 bases, J shed 3 bases, and the junction held 6 bases outside the gene matches. CDR3 DNA sequence: TGTGCCAGCACCGATAGCGGGGGGGCAACAGATACGCAGTATTTT. Translating gives CASTDSGGATDTQYF.

This sequence joins TRBV18 and TRBJ1-3, with D unclear. The CDR3 contains 17 residues. V was clipped by 1 base and J by 0 bases, with 13 bases between them. The V gene's germline CDR1 is KGHSH and CDR2 LQKENI. DNA for the CDR3: TGTGCCAGCTCACCACAGTCGAGGGCGCCCTCTGGAAACACCATATATTTT. This sequence encodes CASSPQSRAPSGNTIYF.

This rearrangement joins TRBV5-4 to TRBJ2-3; possible D gene TRBD1, 5 bases. V was cut by 0 bases and J by 3 bases, with 11 bases left in between. Germline CDR1 reads SGHNT; CDR2 reads YYREEE (reference sequence). The CDR3 spans 15 residues. The CDR3 DNA reads TGTGCCAGCAGCTTGGATAGGGGTTTGACAGATACGCAGTATTTT. Its protein is CASSLDRGLTDTQYF.

The chain uses TRBV5-1 and TRBJ2-6, with TRBD1 matching over 8 bases. The CDR3 runs to 20 residues. Trimming took 1 base from V and 0 from J; bases not matched to a gene: 12. The germline gives CDR1 SGHRS, CDR2 YFSETQ. CDR3 sequence (DNA): TGCGCCAGCAGCTTGCCCTCGCGAGGGGGGACAGGCTCTGGGGCCAACGTCCTGACTTTC. Protein product: CASSLPSRGGTGSGANVLTF.

The V call is TRBV6-5, the J call TRBJ2-7; 8 nucleotides agree with TRBD1. V dropped 2 bases and J dropped 1; count of bases not matched to a gene: 7. Germline V gene data show CDR1 as MNHEY and CDR2 as SVGAGI. This CDR3 has 16 amino acids. This CDR3 is CASSYRQGARSYEQYF. In DNA, the CDR3 is TGTGCCAGCAGTTACCGGCAGGGGGCAAGGTCCTACGAGCAGTACTTC.

This chain joins TRBV6-2 or TRBV6-3 and TRBJ2-5; weak D call: TRBD1 (5 bases). The CDR3 loop spans 17 amino acids. V was pared by 0 bases and J by 2 bases, with 16 bases between. Per germline, CDR1 MNHEY and CDR2 SVGEGT. CDR3: CASSYSREETIQETQYF. Written as DNA, the CDR3 is TGTGCCAGCAGTTACTCCAGGGAAGAAACAATACAAGAGACCCAGTACTTC.

The gene calls are TRBV30 and TRBJ1-2; TRBD1 aligns across 10 bases. The CDR3 runs 16 residues. The germline V gene has CDR1 GTSNPN and CDR2 SVGIG (reference sequence). Unmatched junction bases numbered 9, after V lost 2 bases and J lost 3 bases. The CDR3 sequence is CAWSRGQGGSHYGYTF. The CDR3 coding sequence is TGTGCCTGGAGTCGAGGACAGGGGGGAAGTCACTATGGCTACACCTTC.

V usage is TRBV4-3 and J usage is TRBJ2-1; tentative D call: TRBD2 (5 bases). The CDR3 runs 14 residues. V was pared by 4 bases and J by 5 bases, with 12 bases between. Germline V gene lookup returns CDR1 LGHNA and CDR2 YSLEER. CDR3 sequence: CASSPEGWNNEQFF. In nucleotides, the CDR3 is TGCGCCAGCAGCCCCGAGGGCTGGAACAATGAGCAGTTCTTC.

The chain joins TRBV19 to TRBJ2-2; 7 bases map to TRBD1. The length of the CDR3 is 18 residues. Germline V lookup: CDR1 LNHDA, CDR2 SQIVND (reference sequence). Trimming at V came to 5 bases and at J to 6 bases, leaving 18 bases not matched to a gene. This CDR3 is CASSPVRGGTGKAGELFF. DNA of the CDR3: TGTGCCAGTAGTCCCGTACGAGGGGGCACAGGGAAGGCCGGGGAGCTGTTTTTT.

The rearrangement links TRBV19 to TRBJ1-2, with D hard to call. Germline V CDR1 and CDR2: LNHDA, SQIVND (reference sequence). The length of the CDR3 is 11 residues. V was shortened by 5 bases and J by 3 bases, with 4 bases between the two germline ends. CDR3 coding DNA: TGTGCCAGTAGTCGGGACTATGGCTACACCTTC. Translation: CASSRDYGYTF.

V and J are TRBV28 and TRBJ1-2; D perhaps matches TRBD1 (5 bases). The CDR3 has 15 amino acids. CDR1 MDHEN and CDR2 SYDVKM come from the germline V gene. Trimming stripped 6 bases from V and 6 bases from J, with 20 bases between. The CDR3 region is CASRPPGPGVDGYTF. The CDR3 nucleotides are TGTGCCAGCAGACCTCCGGGGCCGGGAGTGGATGGCTACACCTTC.